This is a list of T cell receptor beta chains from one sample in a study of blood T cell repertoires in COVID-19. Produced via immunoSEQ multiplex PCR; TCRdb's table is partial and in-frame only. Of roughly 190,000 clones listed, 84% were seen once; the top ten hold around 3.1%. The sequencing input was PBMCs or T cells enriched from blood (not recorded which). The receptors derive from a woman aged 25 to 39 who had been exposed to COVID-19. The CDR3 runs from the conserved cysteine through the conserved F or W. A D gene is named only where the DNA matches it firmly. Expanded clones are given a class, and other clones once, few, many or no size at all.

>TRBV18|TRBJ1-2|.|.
CASSPMARNNYGYTF
TGTGCCAGCTCACCCATGGCAAGAAATAACTATGGCTACACCTTC
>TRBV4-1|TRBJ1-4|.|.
CASSQVSTGSNEKLFF
TGCGCCAGCAGCCAAGTTTCGACAGGCTCTAATGAAAAACTGTTTTTT
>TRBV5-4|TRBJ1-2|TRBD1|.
CASTDIQGNYGYTF
TGTGCCAGCACCGATATACAGGGGAACTATGGCTACACCTTC
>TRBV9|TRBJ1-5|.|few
CASSPKGQPQHF
TGTGCCAGCAGCCCCAAGGGGCAGCCCCAGCATTTT
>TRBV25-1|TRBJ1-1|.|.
CASSESGSNTEAFF
TGTGCCAGCAGTGAATCGGGAAGCAACACTGAAGCTTTCTTT
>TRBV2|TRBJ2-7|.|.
CASYADEQYF
TGTGCCAGCTATGCGGACGAGCAGTACTTC
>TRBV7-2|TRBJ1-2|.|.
CASSPRVNYGYTF
TGTGCCAGCAGCCCCAGGGTTAACTATGGCTACACCTTC
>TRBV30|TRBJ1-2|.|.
CAWSDPTINPNGGYTF
TGTGCCTGGAGTGACCCCACTATAAACCCGAATGGGGGCTACACCTTC
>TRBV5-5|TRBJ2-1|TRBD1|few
CASSFGTVGSDYNEQFF
TGTGCCAGCAGCTTTGGGACAGTGGGGTCTGATTACAATGAGCAGTTCTTC
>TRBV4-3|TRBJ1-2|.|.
CASSQVNTGLRYDGYTF
TGCGCCAGCAGCCAAGTGAATACAGGGCTTCGATATGATGGCTACACCTTC
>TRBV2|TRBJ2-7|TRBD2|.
CASQRVTGGPYEQYF
TGTGCCAGCCAAAGAGTCACGGGGGGGCCCTACGAGCAGTACTTC
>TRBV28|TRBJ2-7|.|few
CASSLFGAGDFYEQYF
TGTGCCAGCAGTTTATTCGGGGCAGGGGATTTCTACGAGCAGTACTTC
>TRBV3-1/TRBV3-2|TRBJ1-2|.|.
CASSRGGEGYTF
TGTGCCAGCAGCCGCGGGGGGGAAGGCTACACCTTC
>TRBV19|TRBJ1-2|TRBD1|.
CASSMGQTNPIYGYTF
TGTGCCAGTAGTATGGGACAGACCAACCCGATCTATGGCTACACCTTC
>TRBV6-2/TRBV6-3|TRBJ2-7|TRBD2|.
CASSGGTPQYF
TGTGCCAGCAGCGGGGGGACGCCGCAGTACTTC
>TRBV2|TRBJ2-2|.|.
CASSEMGLGNTGELFF
TGTGCCAGCAGTGAGATGGGGCTAGGAAACACCGGGGAGCTGTTTTTT
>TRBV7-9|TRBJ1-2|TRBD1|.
CASSRLDRGPIGYTF
TGTGCCAGCAGCCGGCTGGACAGGGGCCCTATTGGCTACACCTTC
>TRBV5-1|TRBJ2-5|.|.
CASSLGEVSMQETQYF
TGCGCCAGCAGCTTGGGGGAGGTGAGCATGCAAGAGACCCAGTACTTC
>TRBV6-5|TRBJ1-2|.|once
CASSLVRGPDGYTF
TGTGCCAGCAGTTTGGTGCGGGGGCCGGATGGCTACACCTTC
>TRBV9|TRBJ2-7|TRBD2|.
CASSSTSGASSYEQYF
TGTGCCAGCAGCTCCACTAGCGGGGCGAGCTCCTACGAGCAGTACTTC
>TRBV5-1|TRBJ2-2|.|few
CASSLDTMNTGELFF
TGCGCCAGCAGCTTGGACACGATGAACACCGGGGAGCTGTTTTTT
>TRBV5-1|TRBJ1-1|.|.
CASSLTGSEAFF
TGCGCCAGCAGCTTAACAGGTTCTGAAGCTTTCTTT
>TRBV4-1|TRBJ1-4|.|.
CASSQPGWDEKLFF
TGCGCCAGCAGCCAACCAGGGTGGGATGAAAAACTGTTTTTT
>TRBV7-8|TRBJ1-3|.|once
CASSARQATGNTIYF
TGTGCCAGCAGCGCGCGACAGGCAACTGGAAACACCATATATTTT
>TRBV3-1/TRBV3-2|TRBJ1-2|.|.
CASSQETGSSGYTF
TGTGCCAGCAGCCAAGAAACAGGGAGCAGCGGCTACACCTTC
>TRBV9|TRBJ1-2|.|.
CASSAGTGNYGYTF
TGTGCCAGCAGCGCCGGAACAGGGAACTATGGCTACACCTTC
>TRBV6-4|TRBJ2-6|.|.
CASSVSASSGANVLTF
TGTGCCAGCAGTGTGAGCGCCTCCTCTGGGGCCAACGTCCTGACTTTC
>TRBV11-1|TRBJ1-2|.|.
CASSRNTALGYTF
TGTGCCAGCAGTCGTAACACCGCTTTGGGCTACACCTTC
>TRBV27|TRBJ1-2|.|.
CASSLFGVRRANYGYTF
TGTGCCAGCAGTTTATTCGGAGTGAGGAGAGCTAACTATGGCTACACCTTC
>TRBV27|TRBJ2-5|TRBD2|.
CASSRSGLVLGETQYF
TGTGCCAGCAGCAGATCCGGACTAGTTTTGGGAGAGACCCAGTACTTC
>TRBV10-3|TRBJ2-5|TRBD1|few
CAISERGQQETQYF
TGTGCCATCAGTGAAAGGGGACAGCAAGAGACCCAGTACTTC
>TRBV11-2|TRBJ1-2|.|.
CASSAGSYGYTF
TGTGCCAGCAGCGCAGGGTCCTATGGCTACACCTTC
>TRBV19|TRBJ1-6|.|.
CASRLLEKSPLHF
TGTGCCAGTAGACTCCTGGAGAAATCACCCCTCCACTTT
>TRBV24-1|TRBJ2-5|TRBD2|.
CATSDPRSGAQETQYF
TGTGCCACCAGTGATCCCCGGAGCGGGGCCCAAGAGACCCAGTACTTC
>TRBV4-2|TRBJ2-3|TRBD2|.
CASSQILAGGTDTQYF
TGTGCCAGCAGCCAAATACTAGCGGGGGGCACAGATACGCAGTATTTT
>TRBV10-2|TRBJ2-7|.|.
CASSAGLGSYEQYF
TGCGCCAGCAGTGCTGGACTCGGCTCCTACGAGCAGTACTTC
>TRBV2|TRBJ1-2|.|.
CASSESRQLAGHTF
TGTGCCAGCAGTGAATCCCGACAGTTGGCCGGCCACACCTTC
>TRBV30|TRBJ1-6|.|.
CAWKSDSYNSPLHF
TGTGCCTGGAAGTCAGACTCCTATAATTCACCCCTCCACTTT
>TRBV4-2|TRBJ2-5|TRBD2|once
CASSQESGGAGETQYF
TGTGCCAGCAGCCAAGAGAGCGGGGGGGCCGGGGAGACCCAGTACTTC
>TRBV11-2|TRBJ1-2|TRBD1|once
CASSSSFEGQEIFNYGYTF
TGTGCCAGCAGCTCGAGCTTTGAGGGACAGGAGATATTTAACTATGGCTACACCTTC
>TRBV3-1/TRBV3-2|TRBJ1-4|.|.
CASSRAGDEKLFF
TGTGCCAGCAGCCGAGCAGGGGATGAAAAACTGTTTTTT
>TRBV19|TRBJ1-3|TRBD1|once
CASSADGQGTGNTIYF
TGTGCCAGTAGTGCCGACGGACAGGGGACTGGAAACACCATATATTTT
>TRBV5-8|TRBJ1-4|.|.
CASSLLGDQNEKLFF
TGTGCCAGCAGCCTATTGGGAGACCAAAATGAAAAACTGTTTTTT
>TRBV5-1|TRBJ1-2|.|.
CASSFGDSYGYTF
TGCGCCAGCAGCTTCGGTGACTCCTATGGCTACACCTTC
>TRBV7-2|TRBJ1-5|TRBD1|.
CASSDGQGSNQPQHF
TGTGCCAGCAGCGACGGACAGGGAAGCAATCAGCCCCAGCATTTT
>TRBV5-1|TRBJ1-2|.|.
CASSARGNPNYGYTF
TGCGCCAGCAGCGCCAGGGGTAACCCTAACTATGGCTACACCTTC